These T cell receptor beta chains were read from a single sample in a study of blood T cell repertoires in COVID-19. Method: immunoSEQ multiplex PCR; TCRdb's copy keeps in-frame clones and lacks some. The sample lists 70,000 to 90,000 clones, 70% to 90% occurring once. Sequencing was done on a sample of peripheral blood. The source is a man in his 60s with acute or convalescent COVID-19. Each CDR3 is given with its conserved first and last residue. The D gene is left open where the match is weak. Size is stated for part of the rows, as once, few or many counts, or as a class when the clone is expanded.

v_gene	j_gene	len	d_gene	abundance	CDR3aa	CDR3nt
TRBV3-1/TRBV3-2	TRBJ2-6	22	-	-	CASSTRTPARGPTISGANVLTF	TGTGCCAGCAGCACCCGGACACCCGCGCGGGGGCCAACGATCTCGGGGGCCAACGTCCTGACTTTC
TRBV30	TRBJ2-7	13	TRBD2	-	CAWALAGIGEQYF	TGTGCCTGGGCCCTAGCGGGGATTGGCGAGCAGTACTTC
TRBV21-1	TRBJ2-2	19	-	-	CASSKKGIPGQGVSGELFF	TGTGCCAGCAGCAAAAAAGGGATTCCGGGACAGGGTGTCTCCGGGGAGCTGTTTTTT
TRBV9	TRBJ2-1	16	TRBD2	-	CASTKTGTSSGNEQFF	TGTGCCAGCACCAAGACCGGGACTAGCTCTGGGAATGAGCAGTTCTTC
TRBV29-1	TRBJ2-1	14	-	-	CSVAGGSSYNEQFF	TGCAGCGTTGCCGGCGGAAGTTCCTACAATGAGCAGTTCTTC
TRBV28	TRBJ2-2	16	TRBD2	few	CASSVTTSGRPGELFF	TGTGCCAGCAGTGTCACCACGAGCGGGAGGCCCGGGGAGCTGTTTTTT
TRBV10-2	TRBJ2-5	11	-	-	CASSVLETQYF	TGCGCCAGCAGTGTCCTAGAGACCCAGTACTTC
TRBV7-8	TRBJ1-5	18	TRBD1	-	CASSLGQIRYGGNQPQHF	TGTGCCAGCAGCTTGGGACAGATAAGGTACGGGGGTAATCAGCCCCAGCATTTT
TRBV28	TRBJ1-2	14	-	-	CASSLNSRKRGYTF	TGTGCCAGCAGTCTTAACTCTCGGAAGAGGGGCTACACCTTC
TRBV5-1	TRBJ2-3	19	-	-	CASSLTTVASTQLADTQYF	TGCGCCAGCAGCTTGACGACGGTGGCTAGCACCCAACTGGCAGATACGCAGTATTTT
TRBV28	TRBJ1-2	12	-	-	CASTRGDYGYTF	TGTGCCAGCACCAGGGGTGACTATGGCTACACCTTC
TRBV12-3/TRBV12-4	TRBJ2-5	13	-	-	CASSLTEGGTQYF	TGTGCCAGCAGTCTGACTGAGGGTGGGACCCAGTACTTC
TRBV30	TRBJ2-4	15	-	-	CAWSSGSGIWNIQYF	TGTGCCTGGAGCTCGGGGTCCGGGATTTGGAACATTCAGTACTTC
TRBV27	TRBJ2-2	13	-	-	CASSPLVSGELFF	TGTGCCAGCAGTCCCCTGGTCAGCGGGGAGCTGTTTTTT
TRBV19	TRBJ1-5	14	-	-	CASSDPGLIKAQHF	TGTGCCAGTAGTGATCCAGGGTTAATTAAGGCCCAGCATTTT
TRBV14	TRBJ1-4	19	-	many	CASSQDPRRNRDTNEKLFF	TGTGCCAGCAGCCAGGATCCCCGCCGGAACCGGGACACAAATGAAAAACTGTTTTTT
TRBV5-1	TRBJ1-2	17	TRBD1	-	CASSGRDRGFESWGYTF	TGCGCCAGCAGCGGTCGGGACAGGGGGTTTGAGTCGTGGGGCTACACCTTC
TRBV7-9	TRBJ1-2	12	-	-	CASSTTGFGYTF	TGTGCCAGCAGCACCACAGGGTTTGGCTACACCTTC
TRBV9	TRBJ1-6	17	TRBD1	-	CASSVARGESYNSPLHF	TGTGCCAGCAGCGTAGCCAGGGGGGAGTCCTATAATTCACCCCTCCACTTT
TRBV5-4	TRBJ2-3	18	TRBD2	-	CASSLNRLAGGVGDTQYF	TGTGCCAGCAGCTTGAACCGACTAGCGGGGGGAGTGGGCGATACGCAGTATTTT
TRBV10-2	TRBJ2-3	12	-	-	CASSVGGDTQYF	TGCGCCAGCAGTGTGGGGGGAGATACGCAGTATTTT
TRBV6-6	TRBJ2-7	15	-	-	CASSYSGGSTYEQYF	TGTGCCAGCAGTTACTCGGGTGGGAGTACCTACGAGCAGTACTTC
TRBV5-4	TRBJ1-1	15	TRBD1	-	CASSLARGLNTEAFF	TGTGCCAGCAGCTTGGCAAGGGGGCTGAACACTGAAGCTTTCTTT
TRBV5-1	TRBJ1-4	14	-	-	CASSLTRGNEKLFF	TGCGCCAGCAGCTTAACTAGGGGGAATGAAAAACTGTTTTTT
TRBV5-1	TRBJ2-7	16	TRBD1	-	CASSPAGQGFLYEQYF	TGCGCCAGCAGCCCCGCCGGACAGGGATTTTTGTACGAGCAGTACTTC
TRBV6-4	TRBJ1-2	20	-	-	CARSGTAGAGMFRSNYGYTF	TGTGCCAGGAGTGGCACCGCTGGGGCAGGGATGTTTAGGTCGAACTATGGCTACACCTTC
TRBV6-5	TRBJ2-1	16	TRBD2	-	CASSYSPSGSYNEQFF	TGTGCCAGCAGTTACTCCCCTAGCGGGTCCTACAATGAGCAGTTCTTC
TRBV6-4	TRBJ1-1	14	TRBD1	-	CASRETGGGTEAFF	TGTGCCAGCAGGGAAACAGGGGGCGGCACTGAAGCTTTCTTT
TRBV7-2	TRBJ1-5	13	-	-	CASSLGESLPQHF	TGTGCCAGCAGCTTAGGCGAGAGTCTGCCCCAGCATTTT
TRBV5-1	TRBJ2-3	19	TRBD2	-	CASSLGGTSGSLVTDTQYF	TGCGCCAGCAGCTTGGGGGGGACTAGCGGGAGTTTGGTCACAGATACGCAGTATTTT
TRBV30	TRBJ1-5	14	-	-	CAWSRGGRRQPQHF	TGTGCCTGGAGTCGCGGGGGTCGGCGACAGCCCCAGCATTTT
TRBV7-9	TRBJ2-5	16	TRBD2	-	CASSLAGPRGGETQYF	TGTGCCAGCAGCTTAGCGGGGCCCCGCGGGGGAGAGACCCAGTACTTC
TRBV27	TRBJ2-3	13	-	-	CASSRSGADTQYF	TGTGCCAGCAGTCGTAGTGGTGCAGATACGCAGTATTTT
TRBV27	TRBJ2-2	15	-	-	CASSSGDGYTGELFF	TGTGCCAGCAGTTCGGGGGATGGGTACACCGGGGAGCTGTTTTTT
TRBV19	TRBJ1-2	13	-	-	CASSIAPTYGYTF	TGTGCCAGTAGTATAGCTCCGACTTATGGCTACACCTTC
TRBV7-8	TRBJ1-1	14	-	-	CASSSREGATEAFF	TGTGCCAGCAGCTCCCGGGAGGGCGCCACTGAAGCTTTCTTT
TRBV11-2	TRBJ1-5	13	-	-	CASSLDWEQPQHF	TGTGCCAGCAGCTTAGACTGGGAGCAGCCCCAGCATTTT
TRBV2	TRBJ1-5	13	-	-	CASRGQSGQPQHF	TGTGCCAGCAGAGGACAGAGCGGACAGCCCCAGCATTTT
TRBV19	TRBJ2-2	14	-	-	CASRGAVNTGELFF	TGTGCCAGTAGGGGGGCGGTCAACACCGGGGAGCTGTTTTTT
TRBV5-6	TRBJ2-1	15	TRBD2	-	CASSLVLAGVHEQFF	TGTGCCAGCAGCTTGGTCCTAGCGGGAGTTCATGAGCAGTTCTTC
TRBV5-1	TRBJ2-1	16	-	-	CASSLQDSSSYNEQFF	TGCGCCAGCAGCTTGCAGGACTCGAGCTCCTACAATGAGCAGTTCTTC
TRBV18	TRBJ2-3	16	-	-	CASSPPHGIRGDTQYF	TGTGCCAGCTCACCACCGCACGGGATTCGAGGAGATACGCAGTATTTT
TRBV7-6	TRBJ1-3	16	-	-	CASSPFTPSGGNTIYF	TGTGCCAGCAGCCCTTTCACCCCTTCGGGAGGAAACACCATATATTTT
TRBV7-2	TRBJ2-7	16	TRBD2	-	CASSYPRGLAGSEQYF	TGTGCCAGCAGCTACCCTAGGGGACTAGCGGGTTCCGAGCAGTACTTC
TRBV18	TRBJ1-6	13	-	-	CASSLDMNSPLHF	TGTGCCAGCTCCCTGGACATGAACTCACCCCTCCACTTT
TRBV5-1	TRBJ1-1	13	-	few	CASRQDMNTEAFF	TGCGCCAGCAGACAGGACATGAACACTGAAGCTTTCTTT
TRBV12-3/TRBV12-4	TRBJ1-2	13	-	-	CASRQAANYGYTF	TGTGCCAGCAGACAGGCAGCTAACTATGGCTACACCTTC
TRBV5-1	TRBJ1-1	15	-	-	CASSLAQGVLNEAFF	TGCGCCAGCAGCTTGGCCCAGGGCGTCCTGAATGAAGCTTTCTTT
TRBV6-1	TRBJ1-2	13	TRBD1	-	CASSDGGQLLPSF	TGTGCCAGCAGTGACGGGGGACAGCTTCTTCCGTCCTTC
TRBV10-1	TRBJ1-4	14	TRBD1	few	CASSEKRQGGKLFF	TGCGCCAGCAGTGAAAAGAGACAGGGTGGAAAACTGTTTTTT
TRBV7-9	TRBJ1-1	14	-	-	CASSLDTQNTEAFF	TGTGCCAGCAGCTTAGACACACAGAACACTGAAGCTTTCTTT
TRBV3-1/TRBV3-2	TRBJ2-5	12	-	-	CASSPSAGTQYF	TGTGCCAGCAGCCCTAGCGCCGGAACCCAGTACTTC
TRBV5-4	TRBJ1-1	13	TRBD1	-	CASSAGGFTEAFF	TGTGCCAGCAGCGCAGGGGGTTTCACTGAAGCTTTCTTT